This T cell receptor beta chain was captured in a study of cytomegalovirus exposure and HLA in healthy donors. Study-wide points: TCR beta chains numbering about 160 were designated cytomegalovirus-associated.

CDR3 length: 14 amino acids. The V and J ends lost 2 bases and 4 bases, in that order; junction bases with no gene match: 0. Germline CDR1 and CDR2: KGHSH and LQKENI. Regarding this clone: Its target is unknown.

A multiplex PCR was run with 60 Vbeta primers and 13 Jbeta primers. The repertoire was sequenced with immunoSEQ multiplex PCR; TCRdb's copy has only in-frame clones and lacks some. The table shows tens of thousands of clones, with 90% occurring only once. The sample comprised PBMCs. The receptor comes from a woman younger than 35 in good health and CMV-seronegative. V gene TRBV18 combines with J gene TRBJ2-7; 12 nucleotides align to TRBD2. DNA for the CDR3: TGTGCCAGCTCACCAGGGACTAGCGGGTACGAGCAGTACTTC. Residues: CASSPGTSGYEQYF.